Below are 32 T cell receptor beta chains sequenced from a single sample in a study of blood T cell repertoires in COVID-19. The repertoire was sequenced with immunoSEQ multiplex PCR; TCRdb's copy has only in-frame clones and lacks some. The table shows some 170,000 clones, with approximately 80% occurring only once. The sample taken for sequencing was peripheral blood. These receptors all stem from a human donor in a cohort sampled during active COVID-19.

J is TRBJ2-1 and V is TRBV12-5, with 9 bases matching TRBD2. The length of the CDR3 is 15 residues. The V segment lost 5 bases and the J segment 8 bases; nucleotides outside the gene matches: 10. In germline, CDR1 is LGHNT, CDR2 FRNRAP. The CDR3 here is CASGLFGGGADEQFF. CDR3 nucleotides: TGTGCTAGTGGTCTCTTCGGCGGGGGGGCGGATGAGCAGTTCTTC.

This chain links TRBV5-6 with TRBJ2-7, with D perhaps matching TRBD1 (6 bases). In germline, CDR1 is SGHDT, CDR2 YYEEEE. V was clipped by 4 bases and J by 0 bases, with 14 bases between them. This CDR3 contains 15 residues. The CDR3 protein is CASSPRQAVSYEQYF. The DNA for the CDR3 is TGTGCCAGCAGCCCGAGACAGGCCGTCTCCTACGAGCAGTACTTC.

CDR3 bases: TGTGCCAGCAGCTCCAATCTCGAGAAGCGGGTACAAGAGACCCAGTACTTC. Translated: CASSSNLEKRVQETQYF. V and J are TRBV11-2 and TRBJ2-5, with a possible D match to TRBD2 (6 bases). Trimming took off 4 bases at V and 2 bases at J, with 20 bases between the two ends. Germline CDR1 SGHAT, CDR2 FQNNGV. The CDR3 is made up of 17 amino acids.

This clone was observed a handful of times. The genes are TRBV6-2 or TRBV6-3 and TRBJ1-5; 8 bases agree with TRBD1. In germline, CDR1 is MNHEY, CDR2 SVGEGT. This CDR3 spans 16 amino acids. V lost 2 bases and J lost 2; bases outside the gene matches: 5. CDR3 nucleotide sequence: TGTGCCAGCAGTTACCCTCCGGACAGGGGCAATCAGCCCCAGCATTTT. Its protein product is CASSYPPDRGNQPQHF.

The CDR3, as DNA: TGCGCCAGCAGCTTATACAGGGGAACTGAAGCTTTCTTT. Its protein product is CASSLYRGTEAFF. J is TRBJ1-1 and V is TRBV5-1, with TRBD1 matching over 7 bases. Trimming took 2 bases from V and 5 from J; bases not matched to a gene: 3. CDR1 and CDR2 (germline): SGHRS, YFSETQ. CDR3 length: 13 amino acids.

The V call is TRBV28, the J call TRBJ2-7, with 8 bases identical to TRBD1. The CDR3 contains 12 residues. The germline V gene has CDR1 MDHEN and CDR2 SYDVKM. V gave up 5 bases and J gave up 10 bases; unmatched junction bases: 7. The CDR3 region has the DNA TGTGCCAGCAGTCCCGGGACAGGAGTTCAGTACTTC. Amino acids: CASSPGTGVQYF.

Concerning this clone itself: This sequence may be a read error, since a much larger clone differs from it by one base. Within the sample, other DNA sequences also encode this same CDR3. The chain combines TRBV7-2 with TRBJ2-5; 7 nucleotides match TRBD2. Trimming removed 5 bases from V and 3 bases from J; junction bases left unmatched: 3. Germline V lookup: CDR1 SGHTA, CDR2 FQGNSA. The CDR3 has 13 residues. The CDR3 is CASSLGLKETQYF. CDR3 coding DNA: TGTGCCAGCAGCCTGGGACTAAAAGAGACCCAGTACTTC.

This clone was found a few times. This chain connects TRBV29-1 to TRBJ1-1; possibly TRBD1 for D (5 bases). Trimming left V 4 bases short and J 0 bases short, with 12 bases between. The CDR3 consists of 14 residues. Germline V gives CDR1 SQVTM, CDR2 ANQGSEA. DNA for the CDR3: TGCAGCGTTGGACGGGGAGGGGTGAACACTGAAGCTTTCTTT. It specifies CSVGRGGVNTEAFF.

The rearrangement links TRBV7-2 to TRBJ2-7; D gene uncertain. Germline-derived CDR1 and CDR2 are SGHTA and FQGNSA. CDR3 length: 11 amino acids. V was trimmed by 5 bases and J by 2 bases, leaving 4 bases between them. Here the CDR3 DNA reads TGTGCCAGCAGCCCGGCCTACGAGCAGTACTTC. It codes for CASSPAYEQYF.

The rearrangement joins TRBV7-2 to TRBJ2-1, with TRBD2 matching 10 bases. The CDR3 runs 15 residues. V lost 0 bases to trimming and J lost 4 bases; unmatched junction nucleotides: 0. The V gene's germline CDR1 is SGHTA and CDR2 FQGNSA. CDR3 DNA: TGTGCCAGCAGCTTAGCTAGCGGGGGGTACAATGAGCAGTTCTTC. Protein: CASSLASGGYNEQFF.

The J gene is TRBJ2-3, the V gene TRBV5-1; perhaps TRBD2 as D (5 bases). With 0 bases removed from V and 0 bases from J, the gap between germline ends came to 17 bases. There are 18 residues in the CDR3. Per the germline V gene, CDR1 is SGHRS and CDR2 is YFSETQ. This chain's CDR3 is CASSLVLRGSGSTDTQYF. The CDR3 DNA follows: TGCGCCAGCAGCTTGGTCCTCCGAGGGAGCGGAAGCACAGATACGCAGTATTTT.

This rearrangement joins TRBV6-6 to TRBJ2-7, with TRBD2 matching 12 bases. Germline V gene sequence: CDR1 MNHNY, CDR2 SVGAGI (reference sequence). The V segment lost 2 bases and the J segment 2 bases; nucleotides outside the gene matches: 4. The CDR3 length is 16 residues. In DNA form, the CDR3 reads TGTGCCAGCAGTTACCCAACTAGCGGGAGGCCCTACGAGCAGTACTTC. Its protein product is CASSYPTSGRPYEQYF.

The chain is built from TRBV19 and TRBJ2-5; D possibly corresponds to TRBD1 (5 bases). V was shortened by 2 bases and J by 4 bases, with 5 bases between the two germline ends. CDR1 LNHDA and CDR2 SQIVND come from the germline V gene (reference sequence). This CDR3 comprises 12 residues. The CDR3 spells CASSIRGETQYF. Here the CDR3 DNA reads TGTGCCAGTAGTATAAGGGGAGAGACCCAGTACTTC.

The chain uses TRBV6-2 or TRBV6-3 and TRBJ2-5; no firm D call. The CDR3 runs to 14 residues. V lost 4 bases, J lost 4 bases, and 13 bases lay in between. From germline, CDR1 is MNHEY and CDR2 SVGEGT. CDR3 region: CASSLRAFGETQYF. The CDR3 DNA reads as TGTGCCAGCAGTTTGAGAGCTTTCGGAGAGACCCAGTACTTC.

The genes are TRBV14 and TRBJ2-3, with D unresolved. Germline-derived CDR1 and CDR2 are SGHDN and FVKESK. V shed 0 bases and J shed 1 base, with 14 bases lying between them. This CDR3 is 17 amino acids long. For the CDR3, the DNA is TGTGCCAGCAGCCAAGAAGCGTCCTTAGTTGGCACAGATACGCAGTATTTT. This gives the protein CASSQEASLVGTDTQYF.

The chain carries TRBV7-2 and TRBJ2-1; no clear D gene. The CDR3 is 15 residues long. V lost 0 bases and J 7 bases, leaving 13 bases between the germline ends. The germline V gene encodes CDR1 SGHTA and CDR2 FQGNSA. CDR3 bases: TGTGCCAGCAGCTTAGCGCCAATAGCCCGAAATGAGCAGTTCTTC. It encodes CASSLAPIARNEQFF.

The chain links TRBV6-5 to TRBJ1-1; TRBD1 aligns across 7 bases. The CDR3 is made up of 14 amino acids. J lost 5 bases, V lost 6 bases, and 9 bases had no gene match. The germline gives CDR1 MNHEY, CDR2 SVGAGI. The DNA of the CDR3 is TGTGCCAGCAGGCGGCCCTCAGGGGGGACTGAAGCTTTCTTT. It translates to CASRRPSGGTEAFF.

The chain employs TRBV18 and TRBJ1-5; D possibly corresponds to TRBD1 (5 bases). This CDR3 is 15 amino acids long. Trimming cost V 0 bases and J 2 bases, with 8 bases left between them. Germline loops: CDR1 KGHSH, CDR2 LQKENI. CDR3 loop: CASSPPGGGNQPQHF. Here the CDR3 DNA reads TGTGCCAGCTCACCACCCGGGGGAGGCAATCAGCCCCAGCATTTT.

The rearrangement joins TRBV7-9 to TRBJ1-5; maybe TRBD1 (5 bases). CDR3 length: 14 residues. Germline-derived CDR1 and CDR2 are SEHNR and FQNEAQ (reference sequence). V lost 6 bases, J lost 7 bases, and 16 bases lay in between. The CDR3 sequence is CASSPGTPSQPQHF. The CDR3 DNA reads as TGTGCCAGCAGTCCTGGGACTCCTTCGCAGCCCCAGCATTTT.

The V call is TRBV3-1 (or the pseudogene TRBV3-2), the J call TRBJ2-7; D gene uncertain. This CDR3 comprises 14 residues. Germline V CDR1 and CDR2: LGHDT, YNNKEL (reference sequence). The V end was cut by 6 bases, the J end by 0 bases, with 12 bases between. The CDR3 sequence: CASSPWRRSYEQYF. The CDR3 DNA sequence: TGTGCCAGCAGTCCTTGGCGGCGCTCCTACGAGCAGTACTTC.

A single count supports this clone. The genes are TRBV12-3 or TRBV12-4 and TRBJ2-1; D might be TRBD2 (5 bases). The germline V and J ends were trimmed by 5 bases and 6 bases, with 11 bases remaining between them. The CDR3 loop spans 13 amino acids. The CDR3 coding sequence is TGTGCCAGCAGTCCGGGAATGGCCAATGAGCAGTTCTTC. Translation: CASSPGMANEQFF.

CDR3: CASSPAGGRPLEQYF. CDR3 nucleotides: TGTGCCAGCAGCCCGGCTGGAGGGAGGCCGCTAGAGCAGTACTTC. The chain recombines TRBV7-2 with TRBJ2-7, with D possibly matching TRBD2 (6 bases). CDR1 and CDR2 from the germline V gene are SGHTA and FQGNSA. The length of the CDR3 is 15 residues. The V and J ends lost 5 bases and 7 bases respectively, with 21 bases between them.

The gene calls are TRBV30 and TRBJ2-3; perhaps TRBD2 as D (5 bases). V shed 2 bases and J shed 1 base, with 22 bases lying between them. This CDR3 is 18 amino acids long. Germline assignment: CDR1 GTSNPN and CDR2 SVGIG (reference sequence). Here the CDR3 reads CAWSWRRPLTYRTDTQYF. DNA for the CDR3: TGTGCCTGGAGTTGGCGGAGGCCCCTAACATACCGCACAGATACGCAGTATTTT.

The V gene is TRBV6-6, the J gene TRBJ2-2; TRBD2 agrees at 13 bases. The junction had 14 bases not matched to a gene; V was cut back by 5 bases and J by 2 bases. This CDR3 contains 20 residues. The germline V gene encodes CDR1 MNHNY and CDR2 SVGAGI (reference sequence). CDR3 in amino acids: CASSRTKKLAGGINTGELFF. The CDR3 bases are TGTGCCAGCAGTCGAACGAAAAAACTAGCGGGAGGGATAAACACCGGGGAGCTGTTTTTT.

V gene TRBV27 combines with J gene TRBJ2-7; 16 bases match TRBD2. CDR3 size: 19 residues. Unmatched junction bases numbered 7, after V lost 0 bases and J lost 2 bases. Germline V gene lookup returns CDR1 MNHEY and CDR2 SMNVEV (reference sequence). CDR3 coding DNA: TGTGCCAGCAGTTTATCAGGGACTAGCGGGAGGGGGAGCCCCTACGAGCAGTACTTC. It is translated as CASSLSGTSGRGSPYEQYF.

This chain uses TRBV19 with TRBJ2-3; 7 bases match TRBD1. The junction had 10 bases not matched to a gene; V was cut back by 6 bases and J by 1 base. This CDR3 is built from 16 residues. Germline-derived CDR1 and CDR2 are LNHDA and SQIVND (reference sequence). The CDR3 loop is CASRDRATLGTDTQYF. The CDR3 DNA reads TGTGCCAGTAGAGACAGGGCTACCCTCGGCACAGATACGCAGTATTTT.

This rearrangement joins TRBV30 to TRBJ2-2; D gene ambiguous. The CDR3 length is 13 residues. Between the trimmed V and J ends, which lost 0 bases and 1 base, there was a span of 3 bases. CDR1 is GTSNPN, CDR2 SVGIG, per germline (reference sequence). The CDR3: CAWSVQNTGELFF. The CDR3 DNA sequence: TGTGCCTGGAGTGTACAGAACACCGGGGAGCTGTTTTTT.

V usage is TRBV4-3 and J usage is TRBJ2-3; 8 nucleotides agree with TRBD2. CDR3 length: 15 amino acids. CDR1 is LGHNA, CDR2 YSLEER, per germline. With V trimmed by 0 bases and J by 7 bases, 6 bases remained unmatched. The CDR3, as DNA: TGCGCCAGCAGCCAAGAGACCAGCGGGAGTTATACGCAGTATTTT. Translating it yields CASSQETSGSYTQYF.

This sequence joins TRBV9 and TRBJ1-6; no definite D call. The V end was cut by 5 bases, the J end by 7 bases, with 10 bases between. Germline-derived CDR1 and CDR2 are SGDLS and YYNGEE. CDR3 length: 13 amino acids. CDR3: CASRVTENSPLHF. CDR3 DNA sequence: TGTGCCAGCAGGGTAACAGAGAATTCACCCCTCCACTTT.

The chain links TRBV19 to TRBJ1-5, with no clear D. V was clipped by 3 bases and J by 4 bases, with 7 bases between them. Germline V gives CDR1 LNHDA, CDR2 SQIVND (reference sequence). The CDR3 length is 13 residues. The CDR3 coding sequence is TGTGCCAGTAGTATTCCAACAAATCAGCCCCAGCATTTT. This sequence encodes CASSIPTNQPQHF.

This chain links TRBV30 with TRBJ2-3, with D possibly matching TRBD2 (5 bases). Trimming removed 2 bases from V and 6 bases from J, with 15 bases in between. The germline CDR1 and CDR2 sequences are GTSNPN and SVGIG (reference sequence). The length of the CDR3 is 14 residues. CDR3 residues: CAWSKSGLWDTQYF. CDR3 bases: TGTGCCTGGAGTAAAAGCGGATTGTGGGATACGCAGTATTTT.

The rearrangement links TRBV30 to TRBJ2-3; maybe TRBD2 (6 bases). From germline, CDR1 is GTSNPN and CDR2 SVGIG (reference sequence). CDR3 length: 12 residues. V lost 2 bases and J 7 bases, leaving 10 bases between the germline ends. The CDR3 loop is CAWSSGGYTQYF. Here the CDR3 DNA reads TGTGCCTGGAGTTCTGGGGGGTATACGCAGTATTTT.